Presented here are 27 T cell receptor beta chains from one specimen sequenced in a study of technical replicates of blood from a few donors. Produced via immunoSEQ multiplex PCR; TCRdb's table is partial and in-frame only. The data contain around 80,000 clones, around nine tenths of them seen just once; the ten biggest clones take up 0.35% to 0.5%. Source material: T cells isolated from PBMCs. These receptors came from a human donor in good health.

This chain uses TRBV11-1 with TRBJ1-4; TRBD1 might be the D (6 bases). CDR3 length: 15 residues. With 4 bases removed from V and 5 bases from J, the gap between germline ends came to 14 bases. Germline V gene data show CDR1 as SGHAT and CDR2 as FQDESV (reference sequence). This CDR3 is CASSSSQGTNEKLFF. CDR3 coding DNA: TGTGCCAGCAGCTCATCCCAGGGGACCAATGAAAAACTGTTTTTT.

The chain employs TRBV2 and TRBJ2-5, with no clear D. The CDR3 is 14 amino acids. Trimming removed 7 bases at V and 1 base at J, with 13 bases between. The V gene's germline CDR1 is SNHLY and CDR2 FYNNEI. The CDR3 region is CASISGSFQETQYF. The CDR3 bases are TGTGCCAGCATAAGTGGTAGTTTCCAAGAGACCCAGTACTTC. Filled out from reference TRBV2 and TRBJ2-5, the complete variable domain reads EPEVTQTPSHQVTQMGQEVILRCVPISNHLYFYWYRQILGQKVEFLVSFYNNEISEKSEIFDDQFSVERPDGSNFTLKIRSTKLEDSAMYFCASISGSFQETQYFGPGTRLLVL.

This chain links TRBV7-9 with TRBJ2-2; TRBD1 aligns across 11 bases. The V segment lost 5 bases and the J segment 0 bases; nucleotides outside the gene matches: 8. The germline V gene encodes CDR1 SEHNR and CDR2 FQNEAQ (reference sequence). This CDR3 region has 18 residues. The CDR3 loop reads CASSLDRGQGANTGELFF. In nucleotides, the CDR3 is TGTGCCAGCAGCCTAGATCGGGGACAGGGGGCGAACACCGGGGAGCTGTTTTTT.

This rearrangement joins TRBV9 to TRBJ1-2; the match to TRBD1 covers 7 bases. This CDR3 is built from 16 residues. Germline values: CDR1 SGDLS, CDR2 YYNGEE. With 4 bases clipped from V and 1 base from J, the junction kept 10 bases outside the gene matches. The CDR3 region is CASSSRDSFLNYGYTF. The CDR3 coding sequence is TGTGCCAGCAGCTCGCGGGACAGCTTTCTTAACTATGGCTACACCTTC.

The chain recombines TRBV28 with TRBJ1-5, with 10 bases identical to TRBD1. The length of the CDR3 is 14 residues. J was trimmed by 1 base and V by 9 bases; bases with no gene match: 3. Germline CDR1 is MDHEN and CDR2 is SYDVKM. The CDR3 reads CASWDRGSNQPQHF. CDR3 sequence (DNA): TGTGCCAGTTGGGACAGGGGAAGCAATCAGCCCCAGCATTTT.

The chain has TRBV4-1 and TRBJ2-7; TRBD2 might be the D (7 bases). The CDR3 has 15 amino acids. Trimming left V 4 bases short and J 3 bases short, with 16 bases between. Germline V gene lookup returns CDR1 MGHRA and CDR2 YSYEKL. CDR3 in amino acids: CASSRGGTSFYEQYF. The CDR3 nucleotides read TGCGCCAGCAGCCGGGGGGGGACATCGTTCTACGAGCAGTACTTC.

This rearrangement joins TRBV19 to TRBJ2-1; 9 positions agree with TRBD1. Germline V gene data show CDR1 as LNHDA and CDR2 as SQIVND (reference sequence). J lost 5 bases, V lost 5 bases, and 7 bases had no gene match. The CDR3 has 15 residues. As DNA, the CDR3 is TGTGCCAGTAGTGAACAGGGGGCAAAGGACAATGAGCAGTTCTTC. The encoded protein is CASSEQGAKDNEQFF.

In this sample, this clone turned up once. The V call is TRBV27, the J call TRBJ2-3, with D tentatively TRBD1 (7 bases). The length of the CDR3 is 12 residues. Between the trimmed V and J ends, which lost 5 bases and 5 bases, there was a span of 8 bases. Germline-derived CDR1 and CDR2 are MNHEY and SMNVEV (reference sequence). The CDR3 protein is CASSQGGDTQYF. The CDR3 DNA is TGTGCCAGCAGTCAGGGGGGAGATACGCAGTATTTT.

V gene TRBV5-4 combines with J gene TRBJ2-1, with 8 nucleotides matching TRBD1. The CDR3 covers 13 residues. The germline gives CDR1 SGHNT, CDR2 YYREEE (reference sequence). With V trimmed by 9 bases and J by 4 bases, 6 bases remained unmatched. In DNA form, the CDR3 reads TGTGCCACTCCCAGGACAGGGTACAATGAGCAGTTCTTC. It yields the protein CATPRTGYNEQFF.

The rearrangement uses TRBV7-2 and TRBJ2-1; D not certain. Trimming shortened V by 6 bases and J by 2 bases, and 14 bases separated the two germline ends. Looked up from germline, CDR1 is SGHTA and CDR2 is FQGNSA. The CDR3 length is 15 residues. CDR3 sequence (DNA): TGTGCCAGCAGTCTGGGTGGCGGAGCCTACAATGAGCAGTTCTTC. Its translation is CASSLGGGAYNEQFF.

The chain couples TRBV7-2 to TRBJ2-1; TRBD2 agrees at 9 bases. Trimming at V came to 0 bases and at J to 4 bases, leaving 4 bases not matched to a gene. CDR3 size: 16 residues. Germline CDR1 reads SGHTA; CDR2 reads FQGNSA. The CDR3 region is CASSLALTSGYNEQFF. Written as DNA, the CDR3 is TGTGCCAGCAGCTTAGCGCTAACTAGCGGGTACAATGAGCAGTTCTTC.

This chain connects TRBV5-6 to TRBJ2-7; 14 nucleotides align to TRBD2. This CDR3 has 17 amino acids. Germline lookup yields CDR1 SGHDT and CDR2 YYEEEE. The J segment lost 2 bases and the V segment lost 3 bases, leaving 7 bases of the junction unmatched. CDR3 sequence reads: CASSSSGTSGGTYEQYF. DNA of the CDR3: TGTGCCAGCAGCTCGTCCGGGACTAGCGGGGGAACCTACGAGCAGTACTTC.

The chain uses TRBV6-1 and TRBJ2-7, with D unresolved. CDR1 is MNHNS, CDR2 SASEGT, per germline. Trimming stripped 0 bases from V and 3 bases from J, with 9 bases between. The CDR3 extends over 14 amino acids. The DNA for the CDR3 is TGTGCCAGCAGTGAAGCTGGCAGACACTACGAGCAGTACTTC. The encoded protein is CASSEAGRHYEQYF.

The chain has TRBV6-5 and TRBJ2-1; D might be TRBD1 (6 bases). This CDR3 has 13 amino acids. The V end was cut by 5 bases, the J end by 7 bases, with 12 bases between. Germline assignment: CDR1 MNHEY and CDR2 SVGAGI. The CDR3: CASSTTGFNEQFF. In DNA, the CDR3 is TGTGCCAGCAGTACCACAGGGTTTAATGAGCAGTTCTTC.

The V call is TRBV5-4, the J call TRBJ2-1; 12 positions match TRBD2. V shed 7 bases and J 5 bases; nucleotides not matched to a gene: 1. Germline V gene lookup returns CDR1 SGHNT and CDR2 YYREEE (reference sequence). The CDR3 has 13 amino acids. CDR3 DNA: TGTGCCAGCGGGACTAGCGGGCACAATGAGCAGTTCTTC. Its translation is CASGTSGHNEQFF.

CDR3 sequence (DNA): TGTGCCAGTTCCCGTGGGGGGAGCTCCTACAATGAGCAGTTCTTC. Translated: CASSRGGSSYNEQFF. J is TRBJ2-1 and V is TRBV19, with a tentative D call TRBD2 (6 bases). The CDR3 is 15 residues long. V was trimmed by 8 bases and J by 0 bases, leaving 14 bases between them. The germline V gene has CDR1 LNHDA and CDR2 SQIVND (reference sequence). Supplemented by reference TRBV19 and TRBJ2-1, the full variable domain reads DGGITQSPKYLFRKEGQNVTLSCEQNLNHDAMYWYRQDPGQGLRLIYYSQIVNDFQKGDIAEGYSVSREKKESFPLTVTSAQKNPTAFYLCASSRGGSSYNEQFFGPGTRLTVL.

The V and J genes are TRBV4-2 and TRBJ2-5; TRBD2 might be the D (6 bases). V shed 1 base and J shed 2 bases, with 14 bases lying between them. The CDR3 length is 16 residues. The germline gives CDR1 LGHNA, CDR2 YNFKEQ. CDR3 sequence: CASSQGTGSGQETQYF. CDR3 DNA: TGTGCCAGCAGCCAAGGTACCGGGAGTGGGCAAGAGACCCAGTACTTC.

The rearrangement links TRBV6-1 to TRBJ1-2; TRBD1 matches 7 bases. Germline-derived CDR1 and CDR2 are MNHNS and SASEGT. CDR3 size: 14 residues. The V and J ends lost 6 bases and 4 bases, in that order; junction bases with no gene match: 8. CDR3: CASRSGTEIYGYTF. CDR3 nucleotides: TGTGCCAGCAGATCCGGGACAGAAATCTATGGCTACACCTTC.

V and J are TRBV6-5 and TRBJ2-1, with 13 nucleotides matching TRBD2. Germline values: CDR1 MNHEY, CDR2 SVGAGI. After removal of 6 bases from V and 5 bases from J, the junction contained 4 bases not matched to a gene. The CDR3 covers 15 residues. The CDR3 bases are TGTGCCAGCAGCCTTACTAGCGGGAGGGACAATGAGCAGTTCTTC. Residues: CASSLTSGRDNEQFF.

The CDR3 bases are TGTGCCAGCAGCTCCCTGACACTTGAAGCTTTCTTT. It is translated as CASSSLTLEAFF. The V gene is TRBV11-2, the J gene TRBJ1-1; D is unresolved. The V and J ends lost 4 bases and 7 bases respectively, with 10 bases between them. The CDR3 totals 12 residues. The germline V gene has CDR1 SGHAT and CDR2 FQNNGV.

A few counts support this clone. This sequence joins TRBV29-1 and TRBJ1-4; D not certain. Germline V gives CDR1 SQVTM, CDR2 ANQGSEA. This CDR3 has 13 residues. Trimming removed 7 bases at V and 6 bases at J, with 15 bases between. For the CDR3, the DNA is TGCAGCGCCGGCGACACCCCCGATGAAAAACTGTTTTTT. This translates into CSAGDTPDEKLFF. The complete variable domain, with remaining parts taken from reference TRBV29-1 and TRBJ1-4, reads SAVISQKPSRDICQRGTSLTIQCQVDSQVTMMFWYRQQPGQSLTLIATANQGSEATYESGFVIDKFPISRPNLTFSTLTVSNMSPEDSSIYLCSAGDTPDEKLFFGSGTQLSVL.

The chain joins TRBV7-7 to TRBJ2-5; D possibly corresponds to TRBD2 (5 bases). V lost 5 bases to trimming and J lost 1 base, with 17 bases between them. CDR1 is SSHAT, CDR2 FNYEAQ, per germline (reference sequence). The CDR3 loop spans 16 amino acids. CDR3 bases: TGTGCCAGCAGCCCCGGTCTTGGTGGAGGCCAAGAGACCCAGTACTTC. Its protein product is CASSPGLGGGQETQYF.

The chain employs TRBV4-1 and TRBJ2-7; 13 nucleotides line up with TRBD2. The germline V gene has CDR1 MGHRA and CDR2 YSYEKL. The V gene end was trimmed by 3 bases and the J gene end by 4 bases; junction bases not matched to a gene: 6. This CDR3 region has 16 residues. The CDR3 spells CASSQPTSGRIYEQYF. CDR3 in DNA: TGCGCCAGCAGCCAGCCGACTAGCGGGAGGATATACGAGCAGTACTTC.

The gene calls are TRBV29-1 and TRBJ1-2, with a weak D call TRBD1 (6 bases). The germline V and J ends were trimmed by 3 bases and 8 bases, with 16 bases remaining between them. The CDR3 is 13 residues long. Looked up from germline, CDR1 is SQVTM and CDR2 is ANQGSEA. CDR3 DNA: TGCAGCGTTGAGGGGGCTGTGTATCAGGGCTACACCTTC. This translates into CSVEGAVYQGYTF. The complete variable domain, with remaining parts taken from reference TRBV29-1 and TRBJ1-2, reads SAVISQKPSRDICQRGTSLTIQCQVDSQVTMMFWYRQQPGQSLTLIATANQGSEATYESGFVIDKFPISRPNLTFSTLTVSNMSPEDSSIYLCSVEGAVYQGYTFGSGTRLTVV.

The chain is built from TRBV29-1 and TRBJ2-6; D may be TRBD2 (6 bases). CDR3 length: 17 amino acids. V was cut by 3 bases and J by 0 bases, with 15 bases left in between. Germline V gene data show CDR1 as SQVTM and CDR2 as ANQGSEA. The CDR3 loop is CSVEEAGPFSGANVLTF. CDR3 DNA: TGCAGCGTTGAGGAGGCGGGGCCTTTCTCTGGGGCCAACGTCCTGACTTTC.

This clone was seen only once. The chain combines TRBV4-1 with TRBJ2-6; D unclear. The germline V gene has CDR1 MGHRA and CDR2 YSYEKL. The CDR3 totals 19 residues. Trimming removed 1 base at V and 0 bases at J, with 16 bases between. The CDR3 DNA follows: TGCGCCAGCAGCCAAGGGGTTCTAGGCTCTATCTCTGGGGCCAACGTCCTGACTTTC. Its protein is CASSQGVLGSISGANVLTF.

The J gene is TRBJ2-1, the V gene TRBV14; 10 bases line up with TRBD2. The V gene end was trimmed by 4 bases and the J gene end by 6 bases; junction bases not matched to a gene: 12. The CDR3 totals 17 residues. Germline values: CDR1 SGHDN, CDR2 FVKESK. CDR3 DNA sequence: TGTGCCAGCAGCCGAGAATTAGCGGGAGGATTCGGCAATGAGCAGTTCTTC. It translates to CASSRELAGGFGNEQFF.